This T cell receptor (beta chain) was profiled in a study of T cell responses to AZD1222 COVID-19 vaccine. General observations from the study: Repertoire collection took place solely once the T cell response had peaked. White British people made up most donors, females outnumbered males, and clonal diversity was possibly underestimated. Compared with day 0, the breadth and depth of the Spike-specific TCR repertoire rose significantly after two doses of AZD1222.

Repertoires were generated with immunoSEQ multiplex PCR, while TCRdb's copy carries only in-frame clones and drops some. The sample lists about 100,000 clones; around 94% were seen once. Comment on this clone: Its antigen is not known.

Germline CDR1 and CDR2: SGHKS and YYEKEE (reference sequence). Between the trimmed V and J ends, which lost 5 bases and 1 base, there was a span of 19 bases. The length of the CDR3 is 17 residues. The chain joins TRBV5-5 to TRBJ1-5; possibly TRBD1 for D (6 bases). The input for sequencing was peripheral blood, taken on day 0 of AZD1222 vaccination. The TCR was taken from an adult in good health. The CDR3 reads CASSLQYREGSNQPQHF. Here the CDR3 DNA reads TGTGCCAGCAGTCTACAATACAGGGAGGGGAGCAATCAGCCCCAGCATTTT.